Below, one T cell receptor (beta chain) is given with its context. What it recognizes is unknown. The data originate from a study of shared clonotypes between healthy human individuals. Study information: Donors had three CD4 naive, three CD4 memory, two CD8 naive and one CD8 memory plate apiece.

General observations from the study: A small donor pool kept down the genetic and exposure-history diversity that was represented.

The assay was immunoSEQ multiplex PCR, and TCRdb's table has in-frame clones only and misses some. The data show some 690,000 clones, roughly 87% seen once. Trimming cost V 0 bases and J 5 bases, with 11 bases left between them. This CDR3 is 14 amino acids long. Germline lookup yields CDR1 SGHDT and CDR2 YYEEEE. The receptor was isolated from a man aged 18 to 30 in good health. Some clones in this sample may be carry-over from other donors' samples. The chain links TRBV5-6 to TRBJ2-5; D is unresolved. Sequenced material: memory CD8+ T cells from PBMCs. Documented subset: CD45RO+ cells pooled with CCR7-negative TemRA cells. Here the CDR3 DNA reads TGTGCCAGCAGCTTGGCTCTAGAGGTGGAGACCCAGTACTTC. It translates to CASSLALEVETQYF.